One sample yielded the 22 T cell receptor beta chains listed below, sequenced in a study of T cells in Graves' hyperthyroidism and ophthalmopathy (dated by TCRdb to 2018 to 2020). Libraries were made using multiplex PCR. The data were produced on an Illumina HiSeq 2000. Amplification of TCR beta CDR3 regions was carried out from RNA transcripts. For the first round of RT-PCR on the TCR CDR3, the HTBI primer set was used together with the Qiagen OneStep RT-PCR kit. In TCRdb, the public reads were trimmed at Q25 with fastp and aligned with MiXCR, with productive beta chains retained. Every entry covers one CDR3 protein and lists the most common genes and DNA from its rows. The sample yields hundreds of thousands of distinct CDR3 sequences; around 13% were counted once. The biggest ten clones account for about 12% of the sample. Sequenced sample: blood. The receptors derive from a woman in her forties or fifties with Graves' ophthalmopathy.

The chain is built from TRBV7-9 and TRBJ1-4, with 7 bases identical to TRBD1. Trimming cost V 2 bases and J 3 bases; bases outside gene matches: 6. This CDR3 is built from 16 residues. Germline CDR1 and CDR2: SEHNR and FQNEAQ (reference sequence). CDR3 nucleotide sequence: TGTGCCAGCAGCTTAAGAGGGGGCATGTCTAATGAAAAACTGTTTTTT. It encodes CASSLRGGMSNEKLFF.

This clonotype was detected many times. The rearrangement joins TRBV28 to TRBJ2-3; perhaps D is TRBD1 or TRBD2 (6 bases each). Germline assignment: CDR1 MDHEN and CDR2 SYDVKM. Trimming took off 4 bases at V and 6 bases at J, with 17 bases between the two ends. The CDR3 covers 15 residues. The CDR3 DNA follows: TGTGCCAGCAGTTCCCAGGAGGGGGGCAGGGATACGCAGTATTTT. Translated, it gives CASSSQEGGRDTQYF.

This clonotype was picked up a small number of times. This chain uses TRBV6-1 with TRBJ2-3; TRBD1 matches 9 bases. This CDR3 has 16 amino acids. Unmatched junction bases numbered 10, after V lost 5 bases and J lost 4 bases. In germline, CDR1 is MNHNS, CDR2 SASEGT. The CDR3: CASSYRIGQGSDTQYF. The CDR3 region has the DNA TGTGCCAGCAGTTATAGAATAGGACAGGGGTCAGATACGCAGTATTTT.

This chain uses TRBV3-1 with TRBJ1-1; 11 positions agree with TRBD1. Trimming at V came to 5 bases and at J to 4 bases, leaving 9 bases not matched to a gene. The CDR3 is 16 amino acids. Germline V CDR1 and CDR2: LGHDT, YNNKEL (reference sequence). The CDR3 region has the DNA TGTGCCAGCAGCTTAAGGGACAGGGGGTTAGCCACTGAAGCTTTCTTT. It translates to CASSLRDRGLATEAFF. Variable domain in full (rest from reference TRBV3-1 and TRBJ1-1): DTAVSQTPKYLVTQMGNDKSIKCEQNLGHDTMYWYKQDSKKFLKIMFSYNNKELIINETVPNRFSPKSPDKAHLNLHINSLELGDSAVYFCASSLRDRGLATEAFFGQGTRLTVV.

This clonotype was picked up a small number of times. The chain combines TRBV6-2 or TRBV6-3 with TRBJ2-3; TRBD2 matches 8 bases. The CDR3 totals 14 residues. J gave up 4 bases and V 6 bases, and 6 bases lay outside the gene matches. Germline V CDR1 and CDR2: MNHEY, SVGEGT. CDR3 in DNA: TGTGCCAGCAGAGAGCGGGGGCGAGCAGATACGCAGTATTTT. Translated: CASRERGRADTQYF.

This chain links TRBV6-1 with TRBJ2-1; 8 nucleotides line up with TRBD2. This CDR3 region has 16 residues. Germline CDR1 MNHNS, CDR2 SASEGT. V lost 3 bases, J lost 9 bases, and 13 bases stayed unmatched. In DNA form, the CDR3 reads TGTGCCAGCAGTGATCGGCTAGCGGGTTCCCTGAGTGAGCAGTTCTTC. It specifies CASSDRLAGSLSEQFF.

This clonotype was seen many times. The chain uses TRBV12-3 or TRBV12-4 and TRBJ2-5, with 8 bases identical to TRBD2. With V trimmed by 3 bases and J by 2 bases, 8 bases remained unmatched. There are 16 residues in the CDR3. The CDR3 coding sequence is TGTGCCAGCAGTTTCGAGGCGGGAGGCGGTCAAGAGACCCAGTACTTC. This sequence encodes CASSFEAGGGQETQYF.

On this clonotype itself: Compared with germline, one end of the junction differs, possibly owing to a read error. V is TRBV7-3 and J is TRBJ2-1; D not certain. Germline CDR1 SGHTA, CDR2 FQGTGA. The CDR3 totals 13 residues. The DNA for the CDR3 is TGTGCCAGCAGCTTAATCAAATACAATGAGCAATTCTTC. Protein: CASSLIKYNEQFF.

The sample holds a few counts of this clonotype. V gene TRBV7-9 combines with J gene TRBJ2-7; 7 bases are a match to TRBD2. Trimming took 5 bases from V and 2 from J; bases not matched to a gene: 12. The CDR3 contains 16 residues. Looked up from germline, CDR1 is SEHNR and CDR2 is FQNEAQ (reference sequence). The CDR3 DNA reads TGTGCCAGCAGCCCGAAAGCGGGACTCCCGCCCTACGAGCAGTACTTC. As protein: CASSPKAGLPPYEQYF.

This clonotype was observed many times. The chain employs TRBV2 and TRBJ1-1, with D unclear. This CDR3 region has 13 residues. V lost 4 bases and J lost 5, with 11 bases in between. CDR1 is SNHLY and CDR2 is FYNNEI in the germline V gene. CDR3 protein: CASSGGPWTEAFF. In DNA form, the CDR3 reads TGTGCCAGCAGTGGAGGGCCATGGACTGAAGCTTTCTTT. The whole variable domain, remainder taken from reference TRBV2 and TRBJ1-1, is EPEVTQTPSHQVTQMGQEVILRCVPISNHLYFYWYRQILGQKVEFLVSFYNNEISEKSEIFDDQFSVERPDGSNFTLKIRSTKLEDSAMYFCASSGGPWTEAFFGQGTRLTVV.

Many counts were recorded for this clonotype. The genes are TRBV7-2 and TRBJ1-2, with 12 positions matching TRBD1. Germline V gives CDR1 SGHTA, CDR2 FQGNSA. V dropped 2 bases and J dropped 6; count of bases not matched to a gene: 7. This CDR3 spans 16 amino acids. The CDR3 spells CASSLRRDRGHNGYTF. CDR3 in DNA: TGTGCCAGCAGCTTACGTCGGGACAGGGGGCACAATGGCTACACCTTC.

This clonotype was seen many times. This chain links TRBV28 with TRBJ2-2, with 9 bases that match TRBD1. CDR3 length equals 14 residues. Germline V gene lookup returns CDR1 MDHEN and CDR2 SYDVKM. Trimming cost V 6 bases and J 7 bases; bases outside gene matches: 6. The CDR3 DNA follows: TGTGCCAGCAGGCTACAGGGGGCCAGCGGGGAGCTGTTTTTT. Protein sequence: CASRLQGASGELFF.

This clonotype was recorded at least ten times. The chain combines TRBV7-3 with TRBJ1-2; 7 nucleotides line up with TRBD1. Germline V CDR1 and CDR2: SGHTA, FQGTGA. The CDR3 extends over 14 amino acids. The trim removed 5 bases at V and 3 bases at J, leaving 6 bases unmatched. Here the CDR3 reads CASSPQGGDYGYTF. The CDR3 region has the DNA TGTGCCAGCAGCCCTCAGGGGGGGGACTATGGCTACACCTTC.

The gene calls are TRBV7-3 and TRBJ2-7; D is perhaps TRBD1 or TRBD2 (5 bases each). CDR1 and CDR2 from the germline V gene are SGHTA and FQGTGA. This CDR3 is 14 amino acids long. Trimming pared 3 bases from V and 0 bases from J, leaving 9 bases between. This chain's CDR3 is CASSLGVASYEQYF. DNA of the CDR3: TGTGCCAGCAGCTTGGGGGTGGCCTCCTACGAGCAGTACTTC.

The chain is built from TRBV19 and TRBJ1-1; 7 nucleotides agree with TRBD1. The germline V gene has CDR1 LNHDA and CDR2 SQIVND (reference sequence). Germline trimming cut 5 bases from V and 4 bases from J; bases unmatched to any gene: 10. The CDR3 has 15 residues. The CDR3 sequence is CASSSPSTGTTEAFF. DNA for the CDR3: TGTGCCAGTAGTTCCCCCTCGACAGGGACCACTGAAGCTTTCTTT.

This clonotype was observed at least ten times. V is TRBV7-9 and J is TRBJ2-7; the D gene is possibly TRBD2 (5 bases). Trimming pared 4 bases from V and 0 bases from J, leaving 13 bases between. Germline-derived CDR1 and CDR2 are SEHNR and FQNEAQ (reference sequence). The CDR3 sequence is 15 residues long. The CDR3 DNA reads as TGTGCCAGCAGCTATGGGAGCGCCTTCTCCTACGAGCAGTACTTC. Amino acid sequence: CASSYGSAFSYEQYF.

There are many counts of this clonotype. The chain combines TRBV12-3 or TRBV12-4 with TRBJ2-5; D is unresolved. The CDR3 extends over 11 amino acids. Trimming stripped 0 bases from V and 6 bases from J, with 2 bases between. CDR3 sequence: CASSLAKTQYF. The CDR3 nucleotides are TGTGCCAGCAGTTTAGCGAAGACCCAGTACTTC.

The rearrangement links TRBV5-1 to TRBJ2-1; TRBD2 matches at 8 bases. Germline values: CDR1 SGHRS, CDR2 YFSETQ. CDR3 size: 15 residues. After removal of 1 base from V and 7 bases from J, the junction contained 7 bases not matched to a gene. The CDR3 DNA follows: TGCGCCAGCAGCTTGAGTGTTGGCGGGAGGAATGAGCAGTTCTTC. Translated: CASSLSVGGRNEQFF.

This clonotype was picked up many times. A read error may produce the germline difference seen at one junction end. The chain is built from TRBV2 and TRBJ2-1; 10 bases fit TRBD2. The germline gives CDR1 SNHLY, CDR2 FYNNEI. The CDR3 contains 15 residues. CDR3 amino acids: CASREGLAANNEQFF. The DNA for the CDR3 is TGTGCCAGCAGAGAAGGACTAGCGGCCAACAATGAGCAGTTCTTC.

This clonotype was detected ten times or more. This rearrangement joins TRBV20-1 to TRBJ1-1; TRBD1 is a possible D gene (5 bases). With 3 bases removed from V and 1 base from J, the gap between germline ends came to 9 bases. Germline loops: CDR1 DFQATT, CDR2 SNEGSKA (reference sequence). The CDR3 loop spans 13 amino acids. CDR3 coding DNA: TGCAGTGCTAGGGGACGGGCGAACACTGAAGCTTTCTTT. It specifies CSARGRANTEAFF.

This clonotype was seen at least ten times. The chain is built from TRBV5-1 and TRBJ2-1; D is unclear. V dropped 4 bases and J dropped 2 bases, with 16 bases sitting between them. The CDR3 has 16 residues. Germline assignment: CDR1 SGHRS and CDR2 YFSETQ. The CDR3 nucleotides read TGCGCCAGCAGCCAAGACCCCGGAGATCCCTACAATGAGCAGTTCTTC. Protein: CASSQDPGDPYNEQFF.

This clonotype turned up a few times. CDR3 in amino acids: CASSQREYGYTF. The CDR3, as DNA: TGTGCCAGCAGCCAACGAGAATATGGCTACACCTTC. The V call is TRBV6-1, the J call TRBJ1-2; the D is unclear. Germline CDR1 is MNHNS and CDR2 is SASEGT. Trimming left V 6 bases short and J 5 bases short, with 10 bases between. The CDR3 contains 12 residues.